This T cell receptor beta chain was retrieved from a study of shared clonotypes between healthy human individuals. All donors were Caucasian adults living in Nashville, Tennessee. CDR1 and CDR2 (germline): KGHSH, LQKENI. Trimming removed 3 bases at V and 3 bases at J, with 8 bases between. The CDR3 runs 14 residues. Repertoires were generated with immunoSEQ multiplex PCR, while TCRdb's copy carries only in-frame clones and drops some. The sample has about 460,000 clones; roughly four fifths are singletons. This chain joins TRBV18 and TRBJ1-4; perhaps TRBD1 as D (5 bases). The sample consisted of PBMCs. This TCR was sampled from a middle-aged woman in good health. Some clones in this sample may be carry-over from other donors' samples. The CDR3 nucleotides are TGTGCCAGCTCACCGGGACCGGCTAATGAAAAACTGTTTTTT. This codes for CASSPGPANEKLFF.